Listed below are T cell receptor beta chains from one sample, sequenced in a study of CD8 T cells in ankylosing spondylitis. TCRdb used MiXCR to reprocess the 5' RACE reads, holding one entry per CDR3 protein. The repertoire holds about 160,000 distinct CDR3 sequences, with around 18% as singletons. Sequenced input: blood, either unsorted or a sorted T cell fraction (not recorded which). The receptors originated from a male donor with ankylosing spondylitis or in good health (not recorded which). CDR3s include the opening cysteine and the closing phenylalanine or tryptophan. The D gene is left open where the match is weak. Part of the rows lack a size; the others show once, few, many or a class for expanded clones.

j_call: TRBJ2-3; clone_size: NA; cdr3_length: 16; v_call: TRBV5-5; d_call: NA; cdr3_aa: CASSFVTSTFTDTQYF; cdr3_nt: TGTGCCAGCAGCTTTGTGACTTCGACGTTCACAGATACGCAGTATTTT
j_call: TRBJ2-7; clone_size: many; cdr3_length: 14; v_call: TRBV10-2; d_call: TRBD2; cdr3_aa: CASSERDGGNEQYF; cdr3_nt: TGCGCCAGCAGTGAAAGAGACGGGGGGAACGAGCAGTACTTC
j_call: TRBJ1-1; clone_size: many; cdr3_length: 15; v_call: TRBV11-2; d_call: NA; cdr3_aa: CASSLVPLGGTEAFF; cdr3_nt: TGTGCCAGCAGCTTAGTTCCGCTTGGCGGGACTGAAGCTTTCTTT
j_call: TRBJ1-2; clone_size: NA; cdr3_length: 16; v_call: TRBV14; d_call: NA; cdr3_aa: CASSQDYGTANYGYTF; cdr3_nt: TGTGCCAGCAGCCAAGACTATGGAACGGCTAACTATGGCTACACCTTC
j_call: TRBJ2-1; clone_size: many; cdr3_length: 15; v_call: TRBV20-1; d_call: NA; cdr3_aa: CSASPPVLAYNEQFF; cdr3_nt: TGCAGTGCTAGCCCCCCGGTGCTAGCCTACAATGAGCAGTTCTTC
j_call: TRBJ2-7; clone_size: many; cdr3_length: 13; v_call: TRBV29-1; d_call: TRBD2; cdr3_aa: CSVETSGRHEQYF; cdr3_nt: TGCAGCGTTGAAACTAGCGGGAGGCACGAGCAGTACTTC
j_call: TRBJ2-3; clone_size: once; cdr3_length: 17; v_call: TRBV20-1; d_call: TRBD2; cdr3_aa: CSARVGLAGGFTDAQYF; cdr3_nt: TGCAGTGCTAGAGTGGGACTAGCGGGAGGGTTCACAGATGCGCAGTATTTT
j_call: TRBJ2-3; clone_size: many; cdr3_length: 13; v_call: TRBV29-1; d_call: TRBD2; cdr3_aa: CSETSGSGDTQYF; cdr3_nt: TGCAGCGAAACTAGCGGGAGTGGGGATACGCAGTATTTT
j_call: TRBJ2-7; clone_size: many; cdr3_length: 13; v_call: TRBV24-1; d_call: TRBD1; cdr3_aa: CATSDRGTYEQYF; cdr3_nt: TGTGCCACCAGCGACAGGGGGACCTACGAGCAGTACTTC
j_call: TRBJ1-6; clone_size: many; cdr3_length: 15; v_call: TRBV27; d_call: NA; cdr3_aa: CASSFLGTRASPLHF; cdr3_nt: TGTGCCAGCAGTTTTCTTGGGACAAGGGCCTCACCCCTCCACTTT
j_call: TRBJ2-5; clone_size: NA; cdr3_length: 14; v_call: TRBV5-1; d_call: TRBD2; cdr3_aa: CASSEPTSMGTQYF; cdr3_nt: TGCGCCAGCAGCGAGCCGACTAGCATGGGGACCCAGTACTTC
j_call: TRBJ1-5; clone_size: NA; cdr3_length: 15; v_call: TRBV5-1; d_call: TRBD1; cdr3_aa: CASSLDGDRNQPQHF; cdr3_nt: TGCGCCAGCAGCTTGGATGGGGACAGGAATCAGCCCCAGCATTTT
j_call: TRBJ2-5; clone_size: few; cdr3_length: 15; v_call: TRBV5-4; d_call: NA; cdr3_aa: CASSLASVQRETQYF; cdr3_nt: TGTGCCAGCAGCTTGGCCTCGGTCCAGCGAGAGACCCAGTACTTC
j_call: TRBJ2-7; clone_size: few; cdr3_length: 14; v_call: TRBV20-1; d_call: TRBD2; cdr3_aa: CSARRAGVSYEQYF; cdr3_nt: TGCAGTGCTAGACGAGCGGGAGTATCCTACGAGCAGTACTTC
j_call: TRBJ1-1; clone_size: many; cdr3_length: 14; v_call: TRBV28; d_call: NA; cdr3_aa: CASSHPERNTEAFF; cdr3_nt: TGTGCCAGCAGTCACCCGGAACGAAACACTGAAGCTTTCTTT
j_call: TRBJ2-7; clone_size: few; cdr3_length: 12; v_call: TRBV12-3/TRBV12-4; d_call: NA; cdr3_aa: CASSGGPWEQYF; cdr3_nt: TGTGCCAGCAGCGGAGGCCCCTGGGAGCAGTACTTC
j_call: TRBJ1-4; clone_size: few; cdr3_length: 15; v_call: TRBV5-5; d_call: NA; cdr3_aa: CASSLGAGLNEKLFF; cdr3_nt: TGTGCCAGCAGCTTGGGGGCAGGACTAAATGAAAAACTGTTTTTT
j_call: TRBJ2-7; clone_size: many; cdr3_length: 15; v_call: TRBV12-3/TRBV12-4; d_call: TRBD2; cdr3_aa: CASSHSSGSMYEQYF; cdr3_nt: TGTGCCAGCAGTCACTCTAGCGGGAGTATGTACGAGCAGTACTTC
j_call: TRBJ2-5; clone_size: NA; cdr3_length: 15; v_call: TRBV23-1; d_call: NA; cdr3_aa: CATPLSRVVQETQYF; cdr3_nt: TGCGCCACCCCCCTTTCCAGGGTCGTTCAAGAGACCCAGTACTTC
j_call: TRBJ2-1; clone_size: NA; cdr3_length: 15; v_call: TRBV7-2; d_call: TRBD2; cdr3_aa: CASSFLSGSNGEQFF; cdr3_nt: TGTGCCAGCAGCTTTTTGAGCGGGAGTAACGGTGAGCAGTTCTTC
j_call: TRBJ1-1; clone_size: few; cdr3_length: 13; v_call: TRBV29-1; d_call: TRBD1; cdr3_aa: CSGTGTGSTEAFF; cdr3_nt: TGCAGCGGGACCGGGACAGGGAGCACTGAAGCTTTCTTT
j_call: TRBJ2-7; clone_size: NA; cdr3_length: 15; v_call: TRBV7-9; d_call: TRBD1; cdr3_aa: CASSGQPGTGYEQYF; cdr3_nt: TGTGCCAGCAGCGGGCAGCCGGGGACAGGCTACGAGCAGTACTTC
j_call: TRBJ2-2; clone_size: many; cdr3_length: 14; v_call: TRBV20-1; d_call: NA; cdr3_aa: CSARVGPNTGELFF; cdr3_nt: TGCAGTGCTAGAGTGGGCCCAAACACCGGGGAGCTGTTTTTT
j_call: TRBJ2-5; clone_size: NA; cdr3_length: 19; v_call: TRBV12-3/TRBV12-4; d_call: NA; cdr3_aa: CASSRYLADSPGLKETQYF; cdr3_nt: TGTGCCAGCAGTCGATATCTAGCGGACAGCCCGGGACTGAAGGAGACCCAGTACTTC
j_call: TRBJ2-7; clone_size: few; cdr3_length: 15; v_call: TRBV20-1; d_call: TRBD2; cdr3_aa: CSASRLAGAHYEQYF; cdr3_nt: TGCAGTGCTAGTCGGCTAGCGGGGGCTCACTACGAGCAGTACTTC
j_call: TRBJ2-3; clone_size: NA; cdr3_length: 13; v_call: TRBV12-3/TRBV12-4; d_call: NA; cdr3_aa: CASTDRTTDTQYF; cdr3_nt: TGTGCCAGCACCGACAGGACCACAGATACGCAGTATTTT
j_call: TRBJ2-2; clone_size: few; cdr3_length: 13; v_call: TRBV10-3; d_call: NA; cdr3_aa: CAIRITSPGELFF; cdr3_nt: TGTGCCATCAGAATCACTAGTCCCGGGGAGCTGTTTTTT
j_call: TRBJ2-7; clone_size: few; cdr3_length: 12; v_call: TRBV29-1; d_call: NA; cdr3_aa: CSVAERSYEQYF; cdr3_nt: TGCAGCGTTGCAGAACGATCCTACGAGCAGTACTTC
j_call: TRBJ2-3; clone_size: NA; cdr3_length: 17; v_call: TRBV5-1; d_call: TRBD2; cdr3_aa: CASSLAGLAGGTDTQYF; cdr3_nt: TGCGCCAGCAGCTTGGCCGGACTAGCGGGGGGCACTGATACGCAGTATTTT
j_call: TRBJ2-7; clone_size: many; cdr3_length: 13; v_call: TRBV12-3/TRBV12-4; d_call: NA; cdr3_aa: CASSATGSYEQYF; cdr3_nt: TGTGCCAGCAGTGCAACAGGGTCGTACGAGCAGTACTTC
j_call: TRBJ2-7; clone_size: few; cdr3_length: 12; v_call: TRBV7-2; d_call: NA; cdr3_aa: CASSPNSYEQYF; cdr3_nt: TGTGCCAGCAGCCCGAACTCCTACGAGCAGTACTTC
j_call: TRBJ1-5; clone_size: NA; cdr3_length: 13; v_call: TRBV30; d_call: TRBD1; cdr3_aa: CAWSGRGRQPQHF; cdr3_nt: TGTGCCTGGAGTGGCAGGGGGCGTCAGCCCCAGCATTTT
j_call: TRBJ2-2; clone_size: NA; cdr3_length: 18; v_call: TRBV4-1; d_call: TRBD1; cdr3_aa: CASSQEGGQGASGGELFF; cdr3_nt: TGCGCCAGCAGCCAAGAAGGTGGACAGGGGGCATCGGGCGGGGAGCTGTTTTTT
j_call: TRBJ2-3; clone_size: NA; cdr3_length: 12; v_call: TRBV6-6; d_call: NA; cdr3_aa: CASRVGSDTQYF; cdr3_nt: TGTGCCAGCAGGGTCGGATCGGATACGCAGTATTTT
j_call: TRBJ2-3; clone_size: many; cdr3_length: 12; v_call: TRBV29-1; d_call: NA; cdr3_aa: CSVGGGTDTQYF; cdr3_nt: TGCAGCGTGGGGGGTGGCACAGATACGCAGTATTTT